What follows describes a single TCR beta chain. Antigen: not known. PCR was performed a second time for 7 to 11 cycles using a sample-barcoded 5' primer and a J-beta primer mix. One entry per CDR3 protein results from TCRdb running MiXCR on the 5' RACE reads. This table has 800,000 to 1,000,000 distinct CDR3 sequences, 48% appearing once. Per the germline V gene, CDR1 is MDHEN and CDR2 is SYDVKM. V shed 3 bases and J shed 8 bases, with 11 bases lying between them. The CDR3 extends over 13 amino acids. This entry belongs to a study of blood T cells in healthy people across ages. Study in general: About one barcoded TCR beta cDNA was captured per two T cells. Study-wide findings and caveats: Considered underestimates were the diversity estimates obtained from one million T cells. Strong correlation existed between TCR beta diversity and naive T cell percentage. With age, beta diversity per million T cells declined roughly linearly, significantly by approximately 40.

The J gene is TRBJ2-1, the V gene TRBV28, with D possibly matching TRBD1 (5 bases). Sequencing was performed on blood. The clonotype originates from a man between 25 and 39 years old in good health. CDR3 nucleotides: TGTGCCAGCAGTTTGGTCAGGGTCGATGAGCAGTTCTTC. This translates into CASSLVRVDEQFF.